The following is a TCR beta chain sequence with its context. The CDR3 extends over 16 amino acids. The V and J ends lost 2 bases and 5 bases respectively, with 18 bases between them. Looked up from germline, CDR1 is SGHVS and CDR2 is FNYEAQ. MiXCR, run by TCRdb on the RT-PCR reads, gives a single entry per CDR3 protein. This table has about 700,000 distinct CDR3 sequences, 14% appearing once. Sequencing was performed on memory CD4+ T cells from blood. This receptor was taken from a female donor in good health, serving as a healthy control. The genes are TRBV7-6 and TRBJ1-1; possibly TRBD1 for D (5 bases). The DNA of the CDR3 is TGTGCCAGCAGCTTAATCGGGACCTCTTTAAGTACTGAAGCTTTCTTT. Encoded protein: CASSLIGTSLSTEAFF.